Shown below are 28 T cell receptor beta chains from a single sample sequenced in a study of breast tumors, draining lymph nodes, adjacent tissues. Using its own MiXCR run on the multiplex PCR reads, TCRdb lists one record per CDR3 protein. Among 12,000 or so distinct CDR3 sequences listed, less than 60% were seen once. Material for sequencing was breast tumor tissue. The source of these receptors is a female donor with breast cancer. Some clones in this sample may be carry-over from other donors' samples.

This clonotype was detected a few times. This rearrangement joins TRBV7-2 to TRBJ1-2; D is possibly TRBD1 (5 bases). The CDR3 spans 14 residues. Trimming removed 2 bases from V and 4 bases from J, with 11 bases in between. The germline gives CDR1 SGHTA, CDR2 FQGNSA. CDR3 DNA sequence: TGTGCCAGCAGCTTACGGCACGGGGGCTATGGCTACACCTTC. Translation gives CASSLRHGGYGYTF.

The chain joins TRBV20-1 to TRBJ2-2, with a tentative D call TRBD2 (7 bases). Deletions cut 6 bases from V and 5 bases from J, with 22 bases between. The CDR3 is 16 residues long. The germline CDR1 and CDR2 sequences are DFQATT and SNEGSKA (reference sequence). In nucleotides, the CDR3 is TGCAGTGCCTCCCGGGGGAGGGGGACCGTTACCGGGGAGCTGTTTTTT. Protein product: CSASRGRGTVTGELFF.

In its sample, this clonotype was seen many times. Its ends do not fully match the called genes, so a read error is possible. The rearrangement joins TRBV7-3 to TRBJ2-5; 10 positions agree with TRBD1. The CDR3 loop spans 15 amino acids. Looked up from germline, CDR1 is SGHTA and CDR2 is FQGTGA. DNA for the CDR3: TGTGCCAGCAGCCCGGGACAGGGGTTCGAAGAGACCCAGCACTTC. It translates to CASSPGQGFEETQHF.

At least ten counts were recorded for this clonotype. The rearrangement links TRBV12-3 or TRBV12-4 to TRBJ2-7; D not certain. The CDR3 is 13 amino acids. Trimming stripped 4 bases from V and 7 bases from J, with 14 bases between. The CDR3 bases are TGTGCCAGCAGTTCGACAACCACCTTAGAGCAGTACTTC. Residues: CASSSTTTLEQYF.

This rearrangement joins TRBV6-1 to TRBJ1-2; 7 positions agree with TRBD1. J lost 4 bases, V lost 6 bases, and 8 bases had no gene match. This CDR3 comprises 14 residues. The germline gives CDR1 MNHNS, CDR2 SASEGT. The chain's CDR3 is CASRGSGQSYGYTF. CDR3 DNA sequence: TGTGCCAGCAGGGGGTCGGGACAGTCCTATGGCTACACCTTC.

The V call is TRBV11-2, the J call TRBJ2-3, with 10 nucleotides matching TRBD2. Germline CDR1 reads SGHAT; CDR2 reads FQNNGV. CDR3 length: 14 amino acids. Trimming at V came to 4 bases and at J to 6 bases, leaving 4 bases not matched to a gene. This CDR3 reads CASSSPAGGDTQYF. The CDR3, as DNA: TGTGCCAGCAGCTCCCCAGCGGGGGGGGATACGCAGTATTTT.

The chain joins TRBV7-6 to TRBJ2-7; TRBD1 agrees at 9 bases. The CDR3 totals 16 residues. Per the germline V gene, CDR1 is SGHVS and CDR2 is FNYEAQ. V lost 1 base to trimming and J lost 3 bases; unmatched junction nucleotides: 7. The CDR3 loop is CASSLEWTGVNYEQYV. The CDR3 coding sequence is TGTGCCAGCAGCTTAGAGTGGACAGGGGTAAACTACGAGCAGTACGTC.

The rearrangement uses TRBV20-1 and TRBJ2-7; 11 positions agree with TRBD1. The CDR3 is 13 residues long. J lost 5 bases, V lost 5 bases, and 5 bases had no gene match. Germline loops: CDR1 DFQATT, CDR2 SNEGSKA (reference sequence). The CDR3 is CSAWGQGGHEQYF. CDR3 nucleotide sequence: TGCAGTGCTTGGGGACAGGGGGGCCACGAGCAGTACTTC.

The rearrangement links TRBV7-8 to TRBJ2-7; D not certain. This CDR3 region has 12 residues. Germline CDR1 reads SGHVS; CDR2 reads FQNEAQ. Deletions cut 4 bases from V and 7 bases from J, with 11 bases between. CDR3 region: CASSSSVGEQYF. For the CDR3, the DNA is TGTGCCAGCAGCTCCTCGGTGGGGGAGCAGTACTTC.

The chain has TRBV24-1 and TRBJ2-5; 8 nucleotides agree with TRBD1. This CDR3 has 14 residues. CDR1 is KGHDR, CDR2 SFDVKD, per germline. V lost 3 bases and J lost 3; bases outside the gene matches: 2. The CDR3 spells CATSDADREETQYF. The CDR3 nucleotides read TGTGCCACCAGTGATGCGGACAGGGAAGAGACCCAGTACTTC.

This sequence joins TRBV7-2 and TRBJ2-1; D remains unclear. V lost 3 bases to trimming and J lost 0 bases, with 12 bases between them. Germline V gives CDR1 SGHTA, CDR2 FQGNSA. This CDR3 has 16 residues. The CDR3 reads CASSLSHVHSYNEQFF. CDR3 in DNA: TGTGCCAGCAGCTTGTCTCACGTACACTCCTACAATGAGCAGTTCTTC.

For the CDR3, the DNA is TGCAGTGCTGGGACAGGGGGAAATTCACCCCTCCACTTT. It codes for CSAGTGGNSPLHF. The chain employs TRBV20-1 and TRBJ1-6; 11 positions match TRBD1. The length of the CDR3 is 13 residues. Germline lookup yields CDR1 DFQATT and CDR2 SNEGSKA (reference sequence). Losses at the gene ends were 5 bases for V and 7 bases for J; bases not matched to a gene: 1.

This clonotype was recorded at least ten times. The chain is built from TRBV20-1 and TRBJ2-7, with 7 bases lining up with TRBD1. The CDR3 runs to 13 residues. V lost 2 bases to trimming and J lost 7 bases; unmatched junction nucleotides: 8. In germline, CDR1 is DFQATT, CDR2 SNEGSKA (reference sequence). The CDR3 protein is CSARRPRGWEQYF. The CDR3, as DNA: TGCAGTGCTAGAAGGCCCAGGGGGTGGGAGCAGTACTTC.

The chain has TRBV2 and TRBJ2-7; D might be TRBD1 (6 bases). Germline lookup yields CDR1 SNHLY and CDR2 FYNNEI. The CDR3 length is 13 residues. V lost 7 bases to trimming and J lost 7 bases, with 17 bases between them. CDR3 sequence reads: CASTRDIPREQYF. CDR3 DNA sequence: TGTGCCAGCACTCGGGACATCCCTCGTGAGCAGTACTTC.

As to this clonotype: A junction boundary mismatches the germline segment, possibly from a read error. The gene calls are TRBV6-6 and TRBJ2-3; 12 bases agree with TRBD1. The V gene's germline CDR1 is MNHNY and CDR2 SVGAGI (reference sequence). The CDR3 spans 16 residues. The CDR3 sequence: CACSQGQGALQGTQYF. In DNA, the CDR3 is TGTGCCTGCAGCCAGGGACAGGGGGCGCTTCAAGGTACGCAGTATTTT.

The CDR3 spells CASSLAVGSHEQYF. For the CDR3, the DNA is TGTGCCAGCAGCTTAGCCGTGGGTTCCCACGAGCAGTACTTC. This chain joins TRBV7-9 and TRBJ2-7; D gene ambiguous. V lost 0 bases, J lost 5 bases, and 11 bases lay in between. The V gene's germline CDR1 is SEHNR and CDR2 FQNEAQ (reference sequence). This CDR3 has 14 amino acids. Based on the CDR3 plus reference TRBV7-9 and TRBJ2-7, the full variable domain is DTGVSQNPRHKITKRGQNVTFRCDPISEHNRLYWYRQTLGQGPEFLTYFQNEAQLEKSRLLSDRFSAERPKGSFSTLEIQRTEQGDSAMYLCASSLAVGSHEQYFGPGTRLTVT.

The rearrangement uses TRBV20-1 and TRBJ2-6; D call uncertain. Germline CDR1 reads DFQATT; CDR2 reads SNEGSKA (reference sequence). V lost 1 base and J lost 0, with 4 bases in between. The CDR3 length is 14 residues. CDR3 DNA sequence: TGCAGTGCTAGAGGTGACTCTGGGGCCAACGTCCTGACTTTC. This codes for CSARGDSGANVLTF.

This clonotype came up a few times. This chain joins TRBV6-4 and TRBJ1-2, with 7 positions matching TRBD1. Trimming at V came to 5 bases and at J to 8 bases, leaving 8 bases not matched to a gene. CDR3 size: 13 residues. From germline, CDR1 is MRHNA and CDR2 SNTAGT. The CDR3 spells CASSTRQGEGYTF. The CDR3 bases are TGTGCCAGCAGTACCCGACAGGGAGAAGGCTACACCTTC.

The gene calls are TRBV6-2 or TRBV6-3 and TRBJ2-3; D perhaps matches TRBD2 (6 bases). The CDR3 has 14 amino acids. V lost 5 bases, J lost 1 base, and 10 bases lay in between. CDR1 is MNHEY, CDR2 SVGEGT, per germline. CDR3 residues: CASSEGGGTDTQYF. In DNA form, the CDR3 reads TGTGCCAGCAGTGAGGGAGGCGGCACAGATACGCAGTATTTT.

As to this clonotype: One end of the junction does not line up with germline, which may come from a read error. V gene TRBV3-1 combines with J gene TRBJ2-7; D could derive from TRBD1 or TRBD2 (7 bases each). Germline V gene sequence: CDR1 LGHDT, CDR2 YNNKEL (reference sequence). The CDR3 sequence is 15 residues long. The CDR3 DNA follows: TGTGTCAGCAGCCAAGGGAGGGGAGGGGGCAACGAGCAGTACTTC. Its translation is CVSSQGRGGGNEQYF.

This clonotype was observed many times. The chain carries TRBV6-1 and TRBJ1-2; D call uncertain. V lost 5 bases, J lost 0 bases, and 22 bases lay in between. CDR1 MNHNS and CDR2 SASEGT come from the germline V gene. The CDR3 is 18 amino acids. CDR3 region: CASSHFYVHRHSNYGYTF. For the CDR3, the DNA is TGTGCCAGCAGTCACTTTTACGTCCACCGGCATTCTAACTATGGCTACACCTTC.

As regards this clonotype: The CDR3 ends on some other residue instead of the conserved phenylalanine or tryptophan, so this is likely a read error. The DNA is omitted, as the CDR3 cannot be located on it reliably, and the CDR3 follows TCRdb's listing. The chain joins TRBV20-1 to TRBJ2-5; the D call TRBD2 from the table was never checked on the DNA. Termini included, the CDR3 measures 16 amino acids. Germline CDR1 DFQATT, CDR2 SNEGSKA (reference sequence). CDR3 in amino acids: CSARDGEPSNGYTFGS.

The V call is TRBV4-1, the J call TRBJ2-1; TRBD2 matches 9 bases. The CDR3 has 16 residues. CDR1 MGHRA and CDR2 YSYEKL come from the germline V gene. V trimming: 2 bases; J trimming: 7 bases; junction bases outside the gene matches: 9. CDR3 region: CASSQSRLAVRNEQFF. In nucleotides, the CDR3 is TGCGCCAGCAGCCAAAGTAGACTAGCGGTACGTAATGAGCAGTTCTTC.

This CDR3 reads CASSHGLARMSGANVLTF. CDR3 bases: TGTGCCAGCAGTCATGGACTAGCGCGTATGTCTGGGGCCAACGTCCTGACTTTC. J is TRBJ2-6 and V is TRBV6-1; 9 bases are a match to TRBD2. The V segment lost 5 bases and the J segment 1 base; nucleotides outside the gene matches: 9. This CDR3 contains 18 residues. Germline loops: CDR1 MNHNS, CDR2 SASEGT.

This clonotype was observed a handful of times. With a much larger clone just one base away, this may be a read error. This chain links TRBV7-6 with TRBJ2-2; 15 bases map to TRBD2. This CDR3 region has 17 residues. Germline V gene data show CDR1 as SGHVS and CDR2 as FNYEAQ. CDR3 bases: TGTGCCAGCAGCTCGGGACTAGCGGGAGGCGGAACCGGGCAGCTGTTTTTT. Amino acids: CASSSGLAGGGTGQLFF.

The chain links TRBV6-6 to TRBJ2-2; D is undetermined. Germline CDR1 is MNHNY and CDR2 is SVGAGI (reference sequence). The V end lost 7 bases, the J end lost 7 bases, and 7 bases lay between the germline ends. The CDR3 extends over 11 amino acids. CDR3 nucleotides: TGTGCCAGCACCCTATTCGGGGAGCTGTTTTTT. It translates to CASTLFGELFF.

The chain employs TRBV2 and TRBJ1-3; D is unclear. The CDR3 totals 15 residues. V was shortened by 10 bases and J by 0 bases, with 16 bases between the two germline ends. The germline V gene has CDR1 SNHLY and CDR2 FYNNEI. The CDR3 is CATWAGYISGNTIYF. CDR3 DNA sequence: TGTGCCACGTGGGCAGGTTACATCTCTGGAAACACCATATATTTT.

The rearrangement uses TRBV6-1 and TRBJ2-3, with D perhaps matching TRBD1 (6 bases). V lost 3 bases and J 9 bases, leaving 13 bases between the germline ends. CDR1 and CDR2 (germline): MNHNS, SASEGT. The CDR3 spans 13 residues. The CDR3 sequence: CASSDGGRGTQYF. The CDR3 DNA reads as TGTGCCAGCAGTGATGGGGGAAGGGGGACGCAGTATTTT.